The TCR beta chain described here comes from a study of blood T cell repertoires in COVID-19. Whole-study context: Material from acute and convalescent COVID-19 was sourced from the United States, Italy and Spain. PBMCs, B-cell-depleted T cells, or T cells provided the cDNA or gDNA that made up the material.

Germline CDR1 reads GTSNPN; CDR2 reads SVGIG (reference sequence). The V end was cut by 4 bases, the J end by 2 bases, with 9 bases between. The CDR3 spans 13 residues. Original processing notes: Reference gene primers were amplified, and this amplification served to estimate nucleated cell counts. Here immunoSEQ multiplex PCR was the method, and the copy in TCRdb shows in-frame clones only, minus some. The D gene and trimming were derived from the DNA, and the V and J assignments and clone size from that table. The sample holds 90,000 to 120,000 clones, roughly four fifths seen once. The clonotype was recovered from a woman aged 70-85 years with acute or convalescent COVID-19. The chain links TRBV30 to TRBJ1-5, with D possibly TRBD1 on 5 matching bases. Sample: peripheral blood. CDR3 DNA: TGTGCCTGGACCCCACAGGGCAATCAGCCCCAGCATTTT. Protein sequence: CAWTPQGNQPQHF.